Each of the 12 T cell receptor beta chains below was sequenced from the same sample in a study of T-cell reconstitution after alpha-beta-depleted transplantation in children. During its preparation, the TCRbeta library received unique molecular identifiers. TCRdb used MiXCR to reprocess the PCR reads, holding one entry per CDR3 protein. The sample holds about a million distinct CDR3 sequences, roughly 29% seen once. Sequenced material: PBMCs, mostly from graft donor cells, taken 360 days after TCRalphabeta/CD19-depleted stem cell transplant. The receptors derive from a boy younger than two who had a stem cell transplant for SCID, so the T cells may come from the graft donor.

CDR3 protein: CAGSGGIIVTDTQYF. The CDR3 DNA reads as TGTGCCGGGAGCGGGGGAATCATCGTCACAGATACGCAGTATTTT. This chain joins TRBV7-9 and TRBJ2-3, with TRBD2 identical over 8 bases. The CDR3 loop spans 15 amino acids. V shed 11 bases, J shed 2 bases, and the junction held 12 bases outside the gene matches. Germline values: CDR1 SEHNR, CDR2 FQNEAQ (reference sequence).

The rearrangement links TRBV11-3 to TRBJ2-5; D call uncertain. Germline-derived CDR1 and CDR2 are SGHNT and YENEEA. The CDR3 covers 13 residues. V lost 5 bases, J lost 3 bases, and 10 bases lay in between. CDR3 protein: CASSREEKETQYF. In nucleotides, the CDR3 is TGTGCCAGCAGCCGAGAGGAGAAAGAGACCCAGTACTTC.

This clonotype was detected ten times or more. The chain couples TRBV5-1 to TRBJ2-1, with D possibly being TRBD1 (6 bases). Trimming stripped 0 bases from V and 9 bases from J, with 10 bases between. Germline loops: CDR1 SGHRS, CDR2 YFSETQ. This CDR3 has 13 residues. CDR3 sequence reads: CASSLDRVGEQFF. The DNA of the CDR3 is TGCGCCAGCAGCTTGGACAGGGTCGGTGAGCAGTTCTTC.

V usage is TRBV7-3 and J usage is TRBJ2-2; TRBD2 matches 9 bases. The germline V gene has CDR1 SGHTA and CDR2 FQGTGA. The CDR3 is 18 residues long. The ends lost 5 bases at V and 0 bases at J; junction bases unmatched: 10. Here the CDR3 reads CASSPRASGAANTGELFF. The CDR3 nucleotides read TGTGCCAGCAGCCCAAGGGCTAGCGGGGCCGCGAACACCGGGGAGCTGTTTTTT.

The chain couples TRBV24-1 to TRBJ1-1; maybe TRBD1 (5 bases). This CDR3 contains 13 residues. CDR1 is KGHDR and CDR2 is SFDVKD in the germline V gene. V shed 4 bases and J shed 5 bases, with 10 bases lying between them. The CDR3 DNA reads TGTGCCACCAGTGACCCGCCAGGGACTGAAGCTTTCTTT. This translates into CATSDPPGTEAFF.

The chain joins TRBV7-6 to TRBJ2-7; 9 nucleotides match TRBD1. The CDR3 sequence is 13 residues long. The trim removed 5 bases at V and 3 bases at J, leaving 2 bases unmatched. Germline V CDR1 and CDR2: SGHVS, FNYEAQ. The CDR3 DNA reads TGTGCCAGCAGCGCGGACAGGGGCTACGAGCAGTACTTC. Its translation is CASSADRGYEQYF. Combining the CDR3 with reference TRBV7-6 and TRBJ2-7 gives the whole variable domain GAGVSQSPRYKVTKRGQDVALRCDPISGHVSLYWYRQALGQGPEFLTYFNYEAQQDKSGLPNDRFSAERPEGSISTLTIQRTEQRDSAMYRCASSADRGYEQYFGPGTRLTVT.

This clonotype was detected a few times. The chain employs TRBV4-1 and TRBJ1-1; D not resolved. The CDR3 contains 15 residues. Germline V lookup: CDR1 MGHRA, CDR2 YSYEKL. V was shortened by 3 bases and J by 1 base, with 12 bases between the two germline ends. CDR3 sequence (DNA): TGCGCCAGCAGCCAGCCAACCACTCGGAACACTGAAGCTTTCTTT. It translates to CASSQPTTRNTEAFF.

Here the CDR3 reads CASSLASDAVGHYGYTF. DNA for the CDR3: TGCGCCAGCAGCTTGGCTAGTGACGCCGTGGGTCACTATGGCTACACCTTC. The chain recombines TRBV5-1 with TRBJ1-2, with no clear D. Germline CDR1 is SGHRS and CDR2 is YFSETQ. This CDR3 contains 17 residues. V dropped 0 bases and J dropped 3 bases, with 18 bases sitting between them.

The J gene is TRBJ2-5, the V gene TRBV7-8; D is possibly TRBD2 (5 bases). The CDR3 is 17 residues long. Trimming stripped 1 base from V and 5 bases from J, with 20 bases between. Germline V lookup: CDR1 SGHVS, CDR2 FQNEAQ. CDR3 region: CASSLEARMRATETQYF. The CDR3 coding sequence is TGTGCCAGCAGCTTAGAAGCGCGGATGAGGGCTACGGAGACCCAGTACTTC.

The chain couples TRBV12-3 or TRBV12-4 to TRBJ2-3; 7 bases fit TRBD1. This CDR3 has 12 residues. The trim removed 6 bases at V and 7 bases at J, leaving 4 bases unmatched. CDR3 coding DNA: TGTGCCAGCAGCTACAGGGGAAATACGCAGTATTTT. Encoded protein: CASSYRGNTQYF.

The rearrangement joins TRBV30 to TRBJ2-7; 8 bases are a match to TRBD1. Germline values: CDR1 GTSNPN, CDR2 SVGIG (reference sequence). With V trimmed by 4 bases and J by 2 bases, 7 bases remained unmatched. The CDR3 loop spans 14 amino acids. CDR3 protein: CAWTHRGVAYEQYF. The DNA for the CDR3 is TGTGCCTGGACACACAGGGGGGTGGCCTACGAGCAGTACTTC.

In this sample, this clonotype turned up a few times. The chain joins TRBV18 to TRBJ2-3; D is tentatively TRBD1 or TRBD2 (5 bases each). V lost 1 base and J 0 bases, leaving 14 bases between the germline ends. Germline loops: CDR1 KGHSH, CDR2 LQKENI. This CDR3 region has 17 residues. CDR3 protein: CASSPLPPGRSTDTQYF. Written as DNA, the CDR3 is TGTGCCAGCTCACCACTACCTCCGGGACGAAGCACAGATACGCAGTATTTT.